The 27 T cell receptor beta chains below all came from one sample that was sequenced in a study of T cell repertoires in cytomegalovirus infection (dated 2019 in TCRdb). Sequencing was carried out with an Illumina HiSeq 1500. In-frame beta chains were kept once TCRdb had trimmed the public reads at Q25 with fastp and called clones with MiXCR. Rows are unified per CDR3 protein, each entry keeping the most common DNA and genes. Counted in this sample were approximately 750,000 distinct CDR3 sequences; about 40% of them appeared once. Clones ranked in the top ten supply around 2.6% of the sample. Sequenced input: PBMCs. All receptors come from a human donor in good health (CMV status not recorded). Some clones in this sample may be carry-over from other donors' samples.

The chain carries TRBV29-1 and TRBJ2-1, with TRBD1 matching over 7 bases. CDR3 length: 12 amino acids. Looked up from germline, CDR1 is SQVTM and CDR2 is ANQGSEA. After removal of 7 bases from V and 8 bases from J, the junction contained 8 bases not matched to a gene. As DNA, the CDR3 is TGCAGCGCCAGCACAGGGGCGGATGAGCAGTTCTTC. Translated, it gives CSASTGADEQFF.

This clonotype showed up just a few times. The chain links TRBV28 to TRBJ2-2, with D possibly being TRBD1 (6 bases). Germline V CDR1 and CDR2: MDHEN, SYDVKM. V was pared by 6 bases and J by 1 base, with 9 bases between. The CDR3 spans 14 residues. The CDR3 DNA reads as TGTGCCAGCAGACCGGACAGGAACACCGGGGAGCTGTTTTTT. It specifies CASRPDRNTGELFF.

This clonotype showed up just a few times. The J gene is TRBJ2-2, the V gene TRBV5-6, with D perhaps matching TRBD2 (6 bases). Germline V gene lookup returns CDR1 SGHDT and CDR2 YYEEEE. Trimming shortened V by 5 bases and J by 5 bases, and 22 bases separated the two germline ends. The CDR3 loop spans 17 amino acids. This CDR3 is CASSSGTQRSWTGELFF. CDR3 bases: TGTGCCAGCAGTTCCGGGACTCAGAGGTCATGGACCGGGGAGCTGTTTTTT.

The rearrangement links TRBV9 to TRBJ2-7; TRBD2 aligns across 11 bases. The CDR3 is 16 amino acids. The germline gives CDR1 SGDLS, CDR2 YYNGEE. V shed 0 bases, J shed 5 bases, and the junction held 7 bases outside the gene matches. The CDR3 sequence is CASSVGTSGSRDEQYF. CDR3 DNA: TGTGCCAGCAGCGTAGGAACTAGCGGGAGTCGCGACGAGCAGTACTTC.

V usage is TRBV24-1 and J usage is TRBJ1-1; perhaps TRBD1 as D (6 bases). Germline V gives CDR1 KGHDR, CDR2 SFDVKD. The CDR3 length is 15 residues. Trimming took off 4 bases at V and 0 bases at J, with 11 bases between the two ends. The CDR3 protein is CATSEPGHLNTEAFF. DNA for the CDR3: TGTGCCACCAGTGAACCGGGACACCTGAACACTGAAGCTTTCTTT.

This clonotype was counted many times. The chain has TRBV7-8 and TRBJ2-3, with 13 bases identical to TRBD2. Germline V CDR1 and CDR2: SGHVS, FQNEAQ. V shed 4 bases and J 4 bases; nucleotides not matched to a gene: 2. The CDR3 runs to 15 residues. Here the CDR3 reads CASSSGLAGADTQYF. CDR3 DNA sequence: TGTGCCAGCAGCTCTGGACTAGCGGGAGCAGATACGCAGTATTTT.

Regarding this clonotype: This could be a read error, since a much larger clone is one nucleotide away. V gene TRBV7-2 combines with J gene TRBJ2-2; 7 bases fit TRBD2. Germline V lookup: CDR1 SGHTA, CDR2 FQGNSA. This CDR3 is 17 amino acids long. CDR3 loop: CARSLIGGGQNTGELFF. The CDR3 nucleotides are TGTGCCAGAAGCTTAATTGGCGGGGGTCAAAACACCGGGGAGCTGTTTTTT. The complete variable domain, with remaining parts taken from reference TRBV7-2 and TRBJ2-2, reads GAGVSQSPSNKVTEKGKDVELRCDPISGHTALYWYRQSLGQGLEFLIYFQGNSAPDKSGLPSDRFSAERTGGSVSTLTIQRTQQEDSAVYLCARSLIGGGQNTGELFFGEGSRLTVL.

The genes are TRBV12-3 or TRBV12-4 and TRBJ1-2; 11 nucleotides align to TRBD1. The V and J ends lost 2 bases and 4 bases, in that order; junction bases with no gene match: 12. This CDR3 has 18 residues. Here the CDR3 reads CASSLSPGQGATPYGYTF. The CDR3 bases are TGTGCCAGCAGTTTATCCCCAGGACAGGGGGCAACCCCCTATGGCTACACCTTC.

The chain has TRBV24-1 and TRBJ2-7; 9 bases line up with TRBD1. The CDR3 is made up of 13 amino acids. Germline V gives CDR1 KGHDR, CDR2 SFDVKD. With 7 bases clipped from V and 6 bases from J, the junction kept 6 bases outside the gene matches. The CDR3 reads CATSDRGWAEQYF. The CDR3 nucleotides are TGTGCCACCAGCGACAGGGGGTGGGCCGAGCAGTACTTC.

The chain has TRBV6-1 and TRBJ1-4, with 7 bases that match TRBD1. Unmatched junction bases numbered 10, after V lost 6 bases and J lost 3 bases. This CDR3 has 16 residues. Germline lookup yields CDR1 MNHNS and CDR2 SASEGT. CDR3 loop: CASSRTGVSPNEKLFF. The CDR3 DNA follows: TGTGCCAGCAGCCGCACAGGGGTCTCCCCTAATGAAAAACTGTTTTTT.

This clonotype was detected a few times. The gene calls are TRBV7-8 and TRBJ1-2; 11 positions agree with TRBD1. CDR1 is SGHVS, CDR2 FQNEAQ, per germline. J was trimmed by 4 bases and V by 5 bases; bases with no gene match: 9. CDR3 length: 16 amino acids. The DNA for the CDR3 is TGTGCCAGCAGCCAAACCCCGGACAGGGGGCTCTATGGCTACACCTTC. Its translation: CASSQTPDRGLYGYTF. The full variable domain, its missing parts supplied by reference TRBV7-8 and TRBJ1-2, is GAGVSQSPRYKVAKRGQDVALRCDPISGHVSLFWYQQALGQGPEFLTYFQNEAQLDKSGLPSDRFFAERPEGSVSTLKIQRTQQEDSAVYLCASSQTPDRGLYGYTFGSGTRLTVV.

The chain is built from TRBV6-5 and TRBJ1-1; TRBD1 matches 7 bases. With 0 bases clipped from V and 1 base from J, the junction kept 5 bases outside the gene matches. From germline, CDR1 is MNHEY and CDR2 SVGAGI. This CDR3 spans 16 amino acids. Here the CDR3 DNA reads TGTGCCAGCAGTTACTCGTATGACAGGGAGAACACTGAAGCTTTCTTT. Translating it yields CASSYSYDRENTEAFF.

This chain connects TRBV10-3 to TRBJ1-5; no reliable D call. This CDR3 comprises 15 residues. CDR1 and CDR2 from the germline V gene are ENHRY and SYGVKD. Between the trimmed V and J ends, which lost 2 bases and 3 bases, there was a span of 11 bases. The CDR3 nucleotides are TGTGCCATCAGTGAGCTACCGAGGGACAATCAGCCCCAGCATTTT. Protein sequence: CAISELPRDNQPQHF.

This clonotype was found once. This sequence joins TRBV24-1 and TRBJ2-1; 7 positions agree with TRBD2. This CDR3 region has 16 residues. J was trimmed by 6 bases and V by 6 bases; bases with no gene match: 13. Germline V gives CDR1 KGHDR, CDR2 SFDVKD. This chain's CDR3 is CATSSPSSGIRNEQFF. Here the CDR3 DNA reads TGTGCCACCAGTTCCCCTTCGAGCGGGATACGCAATGAGCAGTTCTTC.

This clonotype was seen a handful of times. The gene calls are TRBV29-1 and TRBJ2-1; possibly TRBD2 for D (5 bases). The CDR3 sequence is 15 residues long. The V and J ends lost 7 bases and 0 bases respectively, with 16 bases between them. Germline CDR1 reads SQVTM; CDR2 reads ANQGSEA. CDR3 coding DNA: TGCAGCGCCTCGGGAATGGCGGGCTCCTACAATGAGCAGTTCTTC. Translated, it gives CSASGMAGSYNEQFF.

V gene TRBV6-2 or TRBV6-3 combines with J gene TRBJ2-7; D is possibly TRBD1 (5 bases). Trimming left V 7 bases short and J 3 bases short, with 10 bases between. Germline V gene sequence: CDR1 MNHEY, CDR2 SVGEGT. The CDR3 totals 12 residues. The CDR3 bases are TGTGCCAGCAATCAAGACAGCTACGAGCAGTACTTC. It encodes CASNQDSYEQYF.

In this sample, this clonotype turned up many times. This sequence joins TRBV7-6 and TRBJ1-3, with a possible D match to TRBD1 (5 bases). The CDR3 sequence is 15 residues long. V lost 1 base, J lost 2 bases, and 9 bases lay in between. The V gene's germline CDR1 is SGHVS and CDR2 FNYEAQ. CDR3 protein: CASSLDSGAGNTIYF. Written as DNA, the CDR3 is TGTGCCAGCAGCTTAGATTCGGGGGCTGGAAACACCATATATTTT.

The V call is TRBV27, the J call TRBJ1-1; D unresolved. Germline V gives CDR1 MNHEY, CDR2 SMNVEV (reference sequence). The V gene lost 6 bases and the J gene lost 5 bases, with 19 bases spanning the gap. CDR3 length: 15 residues. The CDR3 region has the DNA TGTGCCAGCAGGTTAAAAGCGGGTTGGAGGACTGAAGCTTTCTTT. Translating gives CASRLKAGWRTEAFF.

J is TRBJ2-1 and V is TRBV20-1, with TRBD2 matching over 10 bases. This CDR3 contains 14 residues. Germline lookup yields CDR1 DFQATT and CDR2 SNEGSKA (reference sequence). V lost 6 bases to trimming and J lost 5 bases; unmatched junction nucleotides: 7. In nucleotides, the CDR3 is TGCAGTGCCCGTGGACTAGCGGTGAACAATGAGCAGTTCTTC. It codes for CSARGLAVNNEQFF.

This clonotype was counted a few times. This sequence joins TRBV5-4 and TRBJ1-2; possibly TRBD1 for D (6 bases). The V end was cut by 4 bases, the J end by 2 bases, with 12 bases between. The CDR3 is made up of 14 amino acids. Germline loops: CDR1 SGHNT, CDR2 YYREEE (reference sequence). The CDR3, as DNA: TGTGCCAGCAGCCCGACAGGATTAAACTATGGCTACACCTTC. It codes for CASSPTGLNYGYTF. Based on the CDR3 plus reference TRBV5-4 and TRBJ1-2, the full variable domain is ETGVTQSPTHLIKTRGQQVTLRCSSQSGHNTVSWYQQALGQGPQFIFQYYREEENGRGNFPPRFSGLQFPNYSSELNVNALELDDSALYLCASSPTGLNYGYTFGSGTRLTVV.

Regarding this clonotype: The CDR3 does not end in the conserved phenylalanine or tryptophan, so this is likely a read error. It is unclear where the CDR3 begins or ends on the DNA, so no DNA is shown, and the CDR3 is as TCRdb lists it. J is TRBJ2-3 and V is TRBV7-2. The CDR3 is 16 amino acids in total, end residues counted. The V gene's germline CDR1 is SGHTA and CDR2 FQGNSA. CDR3: CASSLVAGSSTETPCC.

This clonotype was seen just once. The rearrangement uses TRBV28 and TRBJ2-1; D call uncertain. The CDR3 length is 15 residues. V was trimmed by 3 bases and J by 0 bases, leaving 9 bases between them. Germline V CDR1 and CDR2: MDHEN, SYDVKM. The CDR3 DNA sequence: TGTGCCAGCAGTTTGCTAGGACCCTCCTACAATGAGCAGTTCTTC. Translating gives CASSLLGPSYNEQFF. Combining the CDR3 with reference TRBV28 and TRBJ2-1 gives the whole variable domain DVKVTQSSRYLVKRTGEKVFLECVQDMDHENMFWYRQDPGLGLRLIYFSYDVKMKEKGDIPEGYSVSREKKERFSLILESASTNQTSMYLCASSLLGPSYNEQFFGPGTRLTVL.

The chain is built from TRBV28 and TRBJ2-4, with D perhaps matching TRBD1 (7 bases). Germline V CDR1 and CDR2: MDHEN, SYDVKM. This CDR3 comprises 16 residues. V was trimmed by 4 bases and J by 2 bases, leaving 15 bases between them. The CDR3 reads CASSSNRGGSKNIQYF. DNA for the CDR3: TGTGCCAGCAGTTCGAACAGGGGAGGCTCCAAAAACATTCAGTACTTC.

As to this clonotype: The CDR3 ends on some other residue instead of the conserved phenylalanine or tryptophan, so this is likely a read error. This sequence joins TRBV7-6 and TRBJ2-5, with 7 bases that match TRBD1. V lost 0 bases, J lost 2 bases, and 0 bases stayed unmatched. This CDR3 is 14 amino acids long. Germline-derived CDR1 and CDR2 are SGHVS and FNYEAQ. This CDR3 is CASSLADRQETQYC. The CDR3 region has the DNA TGTGCCAGCAGCTTAGCGGACAGGCAAGAGACCCAGTACTGC.

This clonotype has a count of ten or more. The CDR3 region is CASSLSPTPRKLFF. DNA for the CDR3: TGTGCCAGCAGTTTAAGCCCAACCCCGCGGAAACTGTTTTTT. The chain recombines TRBV28 with TRBJ1-4; D remains unclear. CDR3 length: 14 residues. Germline lookup yields CDR1 MDHEN and CDR2 SYDVKM. V was cut by 2 bases and J by 11 bases, with 15 bases left in between.

This clonotype was recorded many times. The chain links TRBV7-6 to TRBJ2-7, with 12 bases fitting TRBD2. Trimming took 4 bases from V and 0 from J; bases not matched to a gene: 4. The germline V gene encodes CDR1 SGHVS and CDR2 FNYEAQ. CDR3 length: 16 amino acids. The CDR3 DNA sequence: TGTGCCAGCAGCTCGGGACTAGCGGGCCTCTCCTACGAGCAGTACTTC. Amino acid sequence: CASSSGLAGLSYEQYF.

This sequence joins TRBV19 and TRBJ2-1; tentative D call: TRBD2 (6 bases). V shed 3 bases and J shed 5 bases, with 29 bases lying between them. The CDR3 length is 20 residues. CDR1 and CDR2 (germline): LNHDA, SQIVND (reference sequence). This chain's CDR3 is CASSIDSLRVSGVNNNEQFF. The CDR3 DNA follows: TGTGCCAGTAGTATCGACAGTTTGAGGGTTTCGGGGGTCAATAACAATGAGCAGTTCTTC.